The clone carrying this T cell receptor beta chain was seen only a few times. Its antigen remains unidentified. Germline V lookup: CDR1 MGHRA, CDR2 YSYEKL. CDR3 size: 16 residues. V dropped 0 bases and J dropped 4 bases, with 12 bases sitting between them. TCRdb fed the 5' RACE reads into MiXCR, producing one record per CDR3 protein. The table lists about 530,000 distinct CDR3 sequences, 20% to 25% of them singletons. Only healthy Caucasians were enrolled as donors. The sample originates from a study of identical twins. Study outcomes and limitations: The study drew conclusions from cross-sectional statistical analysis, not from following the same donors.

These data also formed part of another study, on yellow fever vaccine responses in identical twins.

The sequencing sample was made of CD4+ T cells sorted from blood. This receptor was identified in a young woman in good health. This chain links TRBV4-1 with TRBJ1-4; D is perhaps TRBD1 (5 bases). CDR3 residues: CASSQEKGRINEKLFF. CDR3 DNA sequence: TGCGCCAGCAGCCAAGAAAAGGGACGGATTAATGAAAAACTGTTTTTT.